The 13 T cell receptor beta chains below all came from one sample that was sequenced in a study of blood T cells in healthy people across ages. Primers used in a second PCR of about 6 to 11 cycles were a sample-barcoded 5' primer and a J-beta primer mix. TCRdb itself ran the 5' RACE reads through MiXCR, one entry per CDR3 protein. The sample has roughly 550,000 distinct CDR3 sequences; about 25% are singletons. These data were likewise used in another study, on T cells of mothers and their children.

The sample was blood. The source is a boy aged 10-17 years in good health.

This clonotype was found a few times. The chain joins TRBV6-2 or TRBV6-3 to TRBJ2-3, with 7 bases aligning to TRBD2. Trimming at V came to 5 bases and at J to 2 bases, leaving 13 bases not matched to a gene. The germline V gene has CDR1 MNHEY and CDR2 SVGEGT. CDR3 length: 17 amino acids. This chain's CDR3 is CASSHGAGLAVTDTQYF. The CDR3 nucleotides read TGTGCCAGCAGTCACGGGGCGGGTCTAGCGGTCACAGATACGCAGTATTTT.

J is TRBJ2-5 and V is TRBV28; D tentatively reads TRBD1 or TRBD2 (5 bases each). The CDR3 has 14 residues. V lost 8 bases to trimming and J lost 5 bases, with 18 bases between them. Germline values: CDR1 MDHEN, CDR2 SYDVKM. CDR3 loop: CASLESAGAETQYF. The CDR3 DNA sequence: TGTGCCAGCCTAGAGAGTGCCGGGGCGGAGACCCAGTACTTC.

This chain links TRBV28 with TRBJ2-1, with 7 nucleotides matching TRBD2. After removal of 3 bases from V and 3 bases from J, the junction contained 5 bases not matched to a gene. The CDR3 has 15 amino acids. In germline, CDR1 is MDHEN, CDR2 SYDVKM. The CDR3 loop is CASSLGTSVYNEQFF. CDR3 nucleotide sequence: TGTGCCAGCAGTTTGGGTACTAGCGTCTACAATGAGCAGTTCTTC. Together with reference TRBV28 and TRBJ2-1, the CDR3 gives the full variable domain: DVKVTQSSRYLVKRTGEKVFLECVQDMDHENMFWYRQDPGLGLRLIYFSYDVKMKEKGDIPEGYSVSREKKERFSLILESASTNQTSMYLCASSLGTSVYNEQFFGPGTRLTVL.

The V gene is TRBV6-4, the J gene TRBJ2-3; 13 bases agree with TRBD2. The CDR3 spans 15 residues. V was clipped by 4 bases and J by 4 bases; unmatched bases: 2. Germline lookup yields CDR1 MRHNA and CDR2 SNTAGT. The CDR3 coding sequence is TGTGCCAGCAGTGCCGGGACTAGCGGGGCAGATACGCAGTATTTT. Residues: CASSAGTSGADTQYF.

V is TRBV7-9 and J is TRBJ2-1, with 11 bases identical to TRBD2. V shed 5 bases, J shed 4 bases, and the junction held 7 bases outside the gene matches. Per germline, CDR1 SEHNR and CDR2 FQNEAQ (reference sequence). This CDR3 is 16 amino acids long. CDR3 residues: CASSLKLAGVYNEQFF. For the CDR3, the DNA is TGTGCCAGCAGCCTAAAACTAGCGGGAGTTTACAATGAGCAGTTCTTC.

This chain joins TRBV11-2 and TRBJ2-3; TRBD1 aligns across 9 bases. This CDR3 comprises 13 residues. After removal of 7 bases from V and 7 bases from J, the junction contained 6 bases not matched to a gene. Germline-derived CDR1 and CDR2 are SGHAT and FQNNGV. The CDR3 DNA reads TGTGCCAGCACACGGGACAGGGCCAATACGCAGTATTTT. This sequence encodes CASTRDRANTQYF.

At least ten counts were recorded for this clonotype. The CDR3 DNA follows: TGTGCCAGCACAGGCGGGGGCAGGTCTGGGGCCAACGTCCTGACTTTC. Translation gives CASTGGGRSGANVLTF. J is TRBJ2-6 and V is TRBV28; the D gene is possibly TRBD2 (7 bases). The germline gives CDR1 MDHEN, CDR2 SYDVKM. V shed 7 bases and J shed 1 base, with 14 bases lying between them. CDR3 length equals 16 residues.

V and J are TRBV6-1 and TRBJ2-3; D not certain. In germline, CDR1 is MNHNS, CDR2 SASEGT. The CDR3 is 12 residues long. V was shortened by 7 bases and J by 5 bases, with 10 bases between the two germline ends. CDR3 amino acids: CASIPLGDTQYF. In DNA form, the CDR3 reads TGTGCCAGCATTCCTTTGGGAGATACGCAGTATTTT.

In this sample, this clonotype turned up many times. The chain joins TRBV9 to TRBJ2-5; maybe TRBD1 (6 bases). CDR3 length equals 15 residues. The V gene lost 3 bases and the J gene lost 3 bases, with 15 bases spanning the gap. CDR1 is SGDLS and CDR2 is YYNGEE in the germline V gene. The CDR3 loop is CASSGDKTSEETQYF. The CDR3 coding sequence is TGTGCCAGCAGCGGGGACAAAACGTCGGAAGAGACCCAGTACTTC.

A few counts support this clonotype. The chain is built from TRBV29-1 and TRBJ1-5, with 8 positions matching TRBD1. Trimming cost V 1 base and J 3 bases; bases outside gene matches: 2. This CDR3 contains 14 residues. The germline gives CDR1 SQVTM, CDR2 ANQGSEA. The CDR3 loop is CSVEGTGFNQPQHF. The CDR3 DNA follows: TGCAGCGTTGAAGGGACAGGGTTCAATCAGCCCCAGCATTTT. Using reference TRBV29-1 and TRBJ1-5 for the parts outside the CDR3, the full variable domain is SAVISQKPSRDICQRGTSLTIQCQVDSQVTMMFWYRQQPGQSLTLIATANQGSEATYESGFVIDKFPISRPNLTFSTLTVSNMSPEDSSIYLCSVEGTGFNQPQHFGDGTRLSIL.

This chain links TRBV5-1 with TRBJ2-5; the D is unclear. V was shortened by 5 bases and J by 1 base, with 12 bases between the two germline ends. Germline assignment: CDR1 SGHRS and CDR2 YFSETQ. The CDR3 extends over 14 amino acids. CDR3 in DNA: TGCGCCAGCAGACCGTCCGGGCCCCAAGAGACCCAGTACTTC. Protein: CASRPSGPQETQYF.

The J gene is TRBJ2-1, the V gene TRBV3-1; D might be TRBD2 (5 bases). V was pared by 4 bases and J by 12 bases, with 16 bases between. CDR3 length: 13 amino acids. The germline CDR1 and CDR2 sequences are LGHDT and YNNKEL (reference sequence). The CDR3 sequence is CASSRLDRTRQFF. The CDR3 nucleotides are TGTGCCAGCAGCCGCCTAGACCGTACTAGGCAGTTCTTC.

The chain joins TRBV20-1 to TRBJ1-1; D uncertain. CDR3 length: 14 residues. Germline-derived CDR1 and CDR2 are DFQATT and SNEGSKA (reference sequence). Trimming left V 6 bases short and J 2 bases short, with 16 bases between. Written as DNA, the CDR3 is TGCAGTGCCAACCCCCTCGTGGGAAACACTGAAGCTTTCTTT. Encoded protein: CSANPLVGNTEAFF.